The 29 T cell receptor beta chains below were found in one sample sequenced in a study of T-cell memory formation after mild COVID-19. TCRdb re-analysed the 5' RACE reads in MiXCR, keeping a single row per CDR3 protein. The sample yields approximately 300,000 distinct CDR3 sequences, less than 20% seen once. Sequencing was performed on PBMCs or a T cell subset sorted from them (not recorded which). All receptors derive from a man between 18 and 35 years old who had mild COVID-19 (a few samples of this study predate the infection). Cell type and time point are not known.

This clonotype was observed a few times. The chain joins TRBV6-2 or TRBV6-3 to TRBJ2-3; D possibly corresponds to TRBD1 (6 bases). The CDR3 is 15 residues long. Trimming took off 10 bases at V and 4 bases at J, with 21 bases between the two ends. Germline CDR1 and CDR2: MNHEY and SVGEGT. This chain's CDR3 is CANPLQKTGPDTQYF. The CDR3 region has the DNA TGTGCCAACCCCCTCCAGAAGACAGGACCAGATACGCAGTATTTT.

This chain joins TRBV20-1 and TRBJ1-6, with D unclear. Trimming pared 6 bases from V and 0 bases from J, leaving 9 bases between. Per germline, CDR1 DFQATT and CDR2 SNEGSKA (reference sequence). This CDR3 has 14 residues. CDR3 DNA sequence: TGCAGTGCCATAGAGAGCTCCTATAATTCACCCCTCCACTTT. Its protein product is CSAIESSYNSPLHF.

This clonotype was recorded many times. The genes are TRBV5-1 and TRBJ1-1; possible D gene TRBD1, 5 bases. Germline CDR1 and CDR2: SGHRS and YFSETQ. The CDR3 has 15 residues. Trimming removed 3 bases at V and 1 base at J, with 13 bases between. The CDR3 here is CASSSTGTPNTEAFF. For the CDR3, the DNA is TGCGCCAGCAGCTCCACCGGGACCCCGAACACTGAAGCTTTCTTT.

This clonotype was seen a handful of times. The CDR3: CASSYSTTDTVSGANVLTF. DNA of the CDR3: TGTGCCAGCAGTTACTCGACGACAGACACCGTCTCTGGGGCCAACGTCCTGACTTTC. The chain has TRBV6-2 or TRBV6-3 and TRBJ2-6; D may be TRBD1 (5 bases). V was trimmed by 0 bases and J by 0 bases, leaving 15 bases between them. Germline-derived CDR1 and CDR2 are MNHEY and SVGEGT. CDR3 length: 19 residues.

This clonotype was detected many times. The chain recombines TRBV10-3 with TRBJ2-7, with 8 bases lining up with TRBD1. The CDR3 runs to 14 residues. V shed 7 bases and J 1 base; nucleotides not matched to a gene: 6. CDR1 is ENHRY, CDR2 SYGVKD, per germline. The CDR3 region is CAIKKDRASYEQYV. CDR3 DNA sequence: TGTGCCATCAAGAAGGACAGGGCGTCCTACGAGCAGTACGTC.

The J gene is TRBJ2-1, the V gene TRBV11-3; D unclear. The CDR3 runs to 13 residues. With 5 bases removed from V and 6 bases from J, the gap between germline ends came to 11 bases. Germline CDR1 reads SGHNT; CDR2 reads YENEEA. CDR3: CASSRLGSNEQFF. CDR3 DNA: TGTGCCAGCAGCCGTCTAGGGTCCAATGAGCAGTTCTTC. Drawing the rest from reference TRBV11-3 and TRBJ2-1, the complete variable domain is EAGVVQSPRYKIIEKKQPVAFWCNPISGHNTLYWYLQNLGQGPELLIRYENEEAVDDSQLPKDRFSAERLKGVDSTLKIQPAELGDSAVYLCASSRLGSNEQFFGPGTRLTVL.

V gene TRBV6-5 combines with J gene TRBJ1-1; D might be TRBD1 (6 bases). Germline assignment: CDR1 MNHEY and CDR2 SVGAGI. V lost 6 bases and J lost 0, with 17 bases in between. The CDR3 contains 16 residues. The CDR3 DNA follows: TGTGCCAGCAGCCGTCGGGGGGGCGAGATGAACACTGAAGCTTTCTTT. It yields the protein CASSRRGGEMNTEAFF.

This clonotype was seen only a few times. For the CDR3, the DNA is TGTGCCAGCAGCCCCAAATCGGGGATCGATAACTATGGCTACACCTTC. Translation gives CASSPKSGIDNYGYTF. The chain has TRBV7-8 and TRBJ1-2; D is undetermined. Trimming cost V 5 bases and J 1 base, with 17 bases left between them. Germline assignment: CDR1 SGHVS and CDR2 FQNEAQ. This CDR3 comprises 16 residues.

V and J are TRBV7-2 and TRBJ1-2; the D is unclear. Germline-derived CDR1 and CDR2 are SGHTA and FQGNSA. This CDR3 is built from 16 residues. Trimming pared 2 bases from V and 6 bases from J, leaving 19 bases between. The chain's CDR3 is CASSLSARALVNGYTF. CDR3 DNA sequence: TGTGCCAGCAGCTTAAGCGCGAGGGCCCTAGTCAATGGCTACACCTTC.

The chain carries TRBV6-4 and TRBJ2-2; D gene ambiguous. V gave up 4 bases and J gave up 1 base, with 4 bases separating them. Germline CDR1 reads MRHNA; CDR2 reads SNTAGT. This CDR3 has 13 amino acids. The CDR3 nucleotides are TGTGCCAGCAGTGTTCAGAACACCGGGGAGCTGTTTTTT. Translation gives CASSVQNTGELFF.

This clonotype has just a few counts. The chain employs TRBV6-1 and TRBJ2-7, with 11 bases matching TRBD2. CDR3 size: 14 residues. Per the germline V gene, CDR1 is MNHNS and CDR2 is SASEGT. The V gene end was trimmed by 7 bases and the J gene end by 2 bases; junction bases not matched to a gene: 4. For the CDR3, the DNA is TGTGCCAGCATCTCGACTAGCGGGACCTACGAGCAGTACTTC. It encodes CASISTSGTYEQYF.

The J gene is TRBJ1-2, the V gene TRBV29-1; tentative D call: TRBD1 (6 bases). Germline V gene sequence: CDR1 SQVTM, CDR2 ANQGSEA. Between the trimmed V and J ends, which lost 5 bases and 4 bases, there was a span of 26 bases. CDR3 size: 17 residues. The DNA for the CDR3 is TGCAGCGTTCCAGACCTCGTCGCGGGGAGGGGGTTCTATGGCTACACCTTC. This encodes CSVPDLVAGRGFYGYTF.

The CDR3: CASRGSRGGYNEQFF. The CDR3 DNA follows: TGTGCCAGCAGAGGAAGCCGGGGGGGCTACAATGAGCAGTTCTTC. The J gene is TRBJ2-1, the V gene TRBV6-5, with TRBD2 identical over 8 bases. The junction had 7 bases not matched to a gene; V was cut back by 6 bases and J by 3 bases. Per the germline V gene, CDR1 is MNHEY and CDR2 is SVGAGI. This CDR3 spans 15 amino acids.

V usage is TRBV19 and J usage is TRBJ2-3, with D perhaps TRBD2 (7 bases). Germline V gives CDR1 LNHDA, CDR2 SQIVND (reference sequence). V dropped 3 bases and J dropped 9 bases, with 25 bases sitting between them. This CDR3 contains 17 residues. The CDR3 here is CASSIDGLLFGGRTQYF. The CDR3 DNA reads TGTGCCAGTAGTATTGACGGATTGCTTTTCGGGGGGCGGACGCAGTATTTT.

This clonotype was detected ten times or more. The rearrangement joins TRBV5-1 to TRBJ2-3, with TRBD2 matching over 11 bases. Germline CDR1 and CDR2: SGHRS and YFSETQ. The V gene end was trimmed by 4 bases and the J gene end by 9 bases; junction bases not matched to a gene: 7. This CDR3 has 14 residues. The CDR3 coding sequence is TGCGCCAGCAGCGATAGCGGGGGGGCCTTGACGCAGTATTTT. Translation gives CASSDSGGALTQYF.

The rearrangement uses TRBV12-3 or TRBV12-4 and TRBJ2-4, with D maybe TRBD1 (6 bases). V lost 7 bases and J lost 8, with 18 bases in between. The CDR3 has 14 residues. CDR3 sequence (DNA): TGTGCCAGCAAATTAAGGGGGTCTGTTGACATTCAGTACTTC. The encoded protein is CASKLRGSVDIQYF.

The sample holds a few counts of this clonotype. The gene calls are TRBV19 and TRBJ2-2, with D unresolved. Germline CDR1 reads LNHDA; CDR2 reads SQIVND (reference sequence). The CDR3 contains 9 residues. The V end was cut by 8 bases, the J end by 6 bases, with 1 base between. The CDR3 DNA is TGTGCCAGTGCCGGGGAGCTGTTTTTT. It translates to CASAGELFF.

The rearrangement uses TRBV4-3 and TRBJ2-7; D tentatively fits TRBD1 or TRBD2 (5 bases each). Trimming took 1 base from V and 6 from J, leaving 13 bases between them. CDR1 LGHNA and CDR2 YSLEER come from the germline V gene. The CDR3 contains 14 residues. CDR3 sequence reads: CASSQGDPAAEQYV. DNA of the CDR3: TGCGCCAGCAGCCAAGGGGACCCAGCCGCCGAGCAGTACGTC.

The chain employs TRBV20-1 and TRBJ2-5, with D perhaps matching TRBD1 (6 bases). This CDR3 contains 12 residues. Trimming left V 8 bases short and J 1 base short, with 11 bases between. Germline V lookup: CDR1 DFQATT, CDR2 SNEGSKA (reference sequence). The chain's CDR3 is CSSSGAQETQYF. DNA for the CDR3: TGCAGTTCTTCAGGGGCCCAAGAGACCCAGTACTTC.

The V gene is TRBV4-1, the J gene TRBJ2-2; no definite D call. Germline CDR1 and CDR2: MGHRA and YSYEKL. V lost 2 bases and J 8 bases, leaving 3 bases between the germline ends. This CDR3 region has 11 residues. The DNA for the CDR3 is TGCGCCAGCAGCCAACGAGGGGAGCTGTTTTTT. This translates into CASSQRGELFF.

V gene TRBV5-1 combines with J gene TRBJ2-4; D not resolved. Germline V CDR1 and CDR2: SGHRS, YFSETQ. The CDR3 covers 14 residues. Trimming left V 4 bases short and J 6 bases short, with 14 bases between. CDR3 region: CASSPGDPRNIQYF. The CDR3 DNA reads TGCGCCAGCAGCCCTGGGGATCCCAGAAACATTCAGTACTTC. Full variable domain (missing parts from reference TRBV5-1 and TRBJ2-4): KAGVTQTPRYLIKTRGQQVTLSCSPISGHRSVSWYQQTPGQGLQFLFEYFSETQRNKGNFPGRFSGRQFSNSRSEMNVSTLELGDSALYLCASSPGDPRNIQYFGAGTRLSVL.

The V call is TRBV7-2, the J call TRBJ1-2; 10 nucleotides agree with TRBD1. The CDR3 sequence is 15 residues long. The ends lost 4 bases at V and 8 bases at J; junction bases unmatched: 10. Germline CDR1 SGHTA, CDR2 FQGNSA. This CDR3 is CASSYRDRGVEGYTF. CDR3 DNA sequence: TGTGCCAGCAGCTACCGGGACAGGGGTGTGGAAGGCTACACCTTC.

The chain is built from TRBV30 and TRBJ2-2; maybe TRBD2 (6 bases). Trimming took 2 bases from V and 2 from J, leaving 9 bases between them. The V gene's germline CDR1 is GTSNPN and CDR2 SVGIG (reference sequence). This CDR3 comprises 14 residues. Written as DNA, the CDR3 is TGTGCCTGGAGTACTAGCCCCAACACCGGGGAGCTGTTTTTT. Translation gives CAWSTSPNTGELFF.

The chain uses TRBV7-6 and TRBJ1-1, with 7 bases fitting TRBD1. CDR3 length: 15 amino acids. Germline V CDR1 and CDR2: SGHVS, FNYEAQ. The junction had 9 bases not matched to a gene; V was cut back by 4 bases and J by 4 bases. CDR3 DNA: TGTGCCAGCAGCTACCGACAGGGAGTGGGCACTGAAGCTTTCTTT. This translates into CASSYRQGVGTEAFF. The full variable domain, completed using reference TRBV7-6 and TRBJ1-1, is GAGVSQSPRYKVTKRGQDVALRCDPISGHVSLYWYRQALGQGPEFLTYFNYEAQQDKSGLPNDRFSAERPEGSISTLTIQRTEQRDSAMYRCASSYRQGVGTEAFFGQGTRLTVV.

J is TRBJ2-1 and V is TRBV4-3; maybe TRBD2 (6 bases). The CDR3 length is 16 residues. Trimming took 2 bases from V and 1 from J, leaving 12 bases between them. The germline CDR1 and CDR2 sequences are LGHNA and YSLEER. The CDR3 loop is CASSQLEGLSYNEQFF. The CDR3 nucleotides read TGCGCCAGCAGCCAATTGGAGGGCCTGTCCTACAATGAGCAGTTCTTC.

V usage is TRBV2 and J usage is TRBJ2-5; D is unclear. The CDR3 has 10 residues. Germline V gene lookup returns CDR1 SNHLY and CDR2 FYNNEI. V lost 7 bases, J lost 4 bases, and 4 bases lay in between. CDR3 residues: CASTLETQYF. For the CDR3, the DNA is TGTGCCAGCACTTTAGAGACCCAGTACTTC.

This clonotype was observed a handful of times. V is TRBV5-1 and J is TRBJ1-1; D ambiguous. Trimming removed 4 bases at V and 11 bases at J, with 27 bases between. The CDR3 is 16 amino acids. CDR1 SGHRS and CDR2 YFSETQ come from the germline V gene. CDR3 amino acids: CASSPGPPGLFLGAFF. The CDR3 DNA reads TGCGCCAGCAGCCCGGGTCCCCCTGGTTTGTTTCTAGGGGCTTTCTTT.

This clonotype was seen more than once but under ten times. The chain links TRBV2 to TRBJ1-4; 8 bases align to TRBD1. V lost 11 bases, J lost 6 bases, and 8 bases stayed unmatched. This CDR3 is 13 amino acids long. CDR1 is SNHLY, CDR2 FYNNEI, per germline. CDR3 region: CAGGQGNDEKLFF. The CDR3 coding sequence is TGTGCCGGTGGACAGGGTAATGATGAAAAACTGTTTTTT.

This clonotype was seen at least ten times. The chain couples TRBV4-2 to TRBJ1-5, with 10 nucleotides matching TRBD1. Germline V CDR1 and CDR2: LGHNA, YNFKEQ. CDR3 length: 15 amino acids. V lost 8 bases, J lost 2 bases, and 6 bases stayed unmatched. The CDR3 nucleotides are TGTGCCAGCGGAAGACAGGGGGCGGGCAATCAGCCCCAGCATTTT. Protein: CASGRQGAGNQPQHF.